The T cell receptor (beta chain) described here comes from a study of blood T cell repertoires in COVID-19. V gave up 0 bases and J gave up 8 bases, with 11 bases separating them. The CDR3 length is 13 residues. The germline V gene encodes CDR1 SGHRS and CDR2 YFSETQ. Seattle participants joined during active infection and were tracked over time. As originally analysed: Reference gene primers were amplified, and this amplification served to estimate nucleated cell counts. Repertoires were generated with immunoSEQ multiplex PCR, while TCRdb's copy carries only in-frame clones and drops some. The D gene and trimming were derived from the DNA, and the V and J assignments and clone size from that table. The table lists 150,000 to 200,000 clones, around 81% of them singletons, with 12% in the top ten.

This receptor was obtained from a woman older than 75 with COVID-19, enrolled during active disease. This rearrangement joins TRBV5-1 to TRBJ1-1; D is ambiguous. The sequenced material came from peripheral blood. CDR3 DNA: TGCGCCAGCAGCTTGGACACAGATTTGGAAGCTTTCTTT. Amino acid sequence: CASSLDTDLEAFF.